This T cell receptor (beta chain) originates from a study of Ad26.COV2.S vaccination and SARS-CoV-2 variants. General observations from the study: Reportedly, spike-specific CD8+ and CD4+ T cell responses achieved substantial breadth once vaccination had taken place.

This CDR3 spans 12 amino acids. Germline V gives CDR1 SQVTM, CDR2 ANQGSEA. J gave up 7 bases and V 8 bases, and 5 bases lay outside the gene matches. Profiled with immunoSEQ multiplex PCR; TCRdb holds only in-frame clones, not every one. The data contain about 350,000 clones, roughly nine tenths of them singletons. Concerning this clone itself: Its specificity is unknown.

The material was peripheral blood, obtained after recovery from COVID-19. V gene TRBV29-1 combines with J gene TRBJ1-2; TRBD1 agrees at 12 bases. The source is a human donor who had recovered from COVID-19. The CDR3 coding sequence is TGCAGCTCGGGACAGGGGGCTGTTGGCTACACCTTC. Protein: CSSGQGAVGYTF.